This T cell receptor beta chain was obtained from a study of blood T cell repertoires in COVID-19. Germline-derived CDR1 and CDR2 are SNHLY and FYNNEI. V lost 4 bases and J lost 6, with 12 bases in between. The CDR3 loop spans 14 amino acids. The data were produced by immunoSEQ multiplex PCR, yet TCRdb's version contains in-frame clones alone and is incomplete. The sample yields 120,000 to 150,000 clones, around 83% seen once. The chain employs TRBV2 and TRBJ1-4; tentative D call: TRBD1 (5 bases). Input material: peripheral blood. The clonotype comes from a man younger than 45 with COVID-19, enrolled during active disease. The CDR3 nucleotides are TGTGCCAGCAGTGCATTCGGCAGGGATGAAAAACTGTTTTTT. The encoded protein is CASSAFGRDEKLFF.